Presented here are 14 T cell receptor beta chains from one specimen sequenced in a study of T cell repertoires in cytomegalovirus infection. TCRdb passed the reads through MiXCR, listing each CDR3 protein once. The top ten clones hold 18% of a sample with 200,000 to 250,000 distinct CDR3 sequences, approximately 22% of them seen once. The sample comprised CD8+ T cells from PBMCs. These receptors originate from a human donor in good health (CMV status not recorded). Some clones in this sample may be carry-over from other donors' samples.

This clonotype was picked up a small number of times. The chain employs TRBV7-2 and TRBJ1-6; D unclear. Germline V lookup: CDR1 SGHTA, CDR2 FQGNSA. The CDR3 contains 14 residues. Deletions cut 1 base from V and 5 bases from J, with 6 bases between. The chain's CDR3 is CASSLVANNSPLHF. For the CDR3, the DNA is TGTGCCAGCAGCTTAGTAGCAAATAATTCACCCCTCCACTTT. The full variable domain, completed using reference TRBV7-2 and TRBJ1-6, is GAGVSQSPSNKVTEKGKDVELRCDPISGHTALYWYRQSLGQGLEFLIYFQGNSAPDKSGLPSDRFSAERTGGSVSTLTIQRTQQEDSAVYLCASSLVANNSPLHFGNGTRLTVT.

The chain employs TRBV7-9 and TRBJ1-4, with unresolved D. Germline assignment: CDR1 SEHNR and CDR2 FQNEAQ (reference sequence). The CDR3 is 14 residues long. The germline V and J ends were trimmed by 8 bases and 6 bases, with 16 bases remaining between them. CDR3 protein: CASQTSGVDEKLFF. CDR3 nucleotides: TGTGCCAGCCAAACGTCGGGTGTGGATGAAAAACTGTTTTTT.

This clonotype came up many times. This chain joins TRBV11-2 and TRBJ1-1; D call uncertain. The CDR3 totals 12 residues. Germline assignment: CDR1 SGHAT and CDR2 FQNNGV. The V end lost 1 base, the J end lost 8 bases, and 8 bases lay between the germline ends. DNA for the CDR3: TGTGCCAGCAGCTTAGTTGGTACGGAAGCTTTCTTT. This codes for CASSLVGTEAFF. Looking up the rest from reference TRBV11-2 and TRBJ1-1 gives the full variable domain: EAGVAQSPRYKIIEKRQSVAFWCNPISGHATLYWYQQILGQGPKLLIQFQNNGVVDDSQLPKDRFSAERLKGVDSTLKIQPAKLEDSAVYLCASSLVGTEAFFGQGTRLTVV.

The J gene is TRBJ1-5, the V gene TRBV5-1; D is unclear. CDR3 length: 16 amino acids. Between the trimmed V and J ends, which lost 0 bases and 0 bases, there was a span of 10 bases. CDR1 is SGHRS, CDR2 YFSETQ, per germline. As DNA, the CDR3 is TGCGCCAGCAGCTTGGGCCCGCTAGTTAGCAATCAGCCCCAGCATTTT. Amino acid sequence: CASSLGPLVSNQPQHF.

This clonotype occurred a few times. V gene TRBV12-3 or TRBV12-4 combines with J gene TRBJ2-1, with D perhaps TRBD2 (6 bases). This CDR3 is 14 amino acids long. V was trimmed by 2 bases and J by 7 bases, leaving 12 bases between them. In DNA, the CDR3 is TGTGCCAGCAGTTTAAGCCGGACTACAAATGAGCAGTTCTTC. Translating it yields CASSLSRTTNEQFF.

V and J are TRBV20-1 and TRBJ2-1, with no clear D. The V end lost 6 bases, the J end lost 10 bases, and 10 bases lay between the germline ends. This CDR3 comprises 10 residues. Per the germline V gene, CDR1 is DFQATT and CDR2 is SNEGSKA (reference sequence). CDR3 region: CSAEPTEQFF. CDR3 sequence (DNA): TGCAGTGCGGAACCTACGGAGCAGTTCTTC.

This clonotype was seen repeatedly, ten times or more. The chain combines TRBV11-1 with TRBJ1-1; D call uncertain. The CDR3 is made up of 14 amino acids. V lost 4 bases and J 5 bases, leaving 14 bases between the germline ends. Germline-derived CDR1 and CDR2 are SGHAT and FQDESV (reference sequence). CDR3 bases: TGTGCCAGCAGCTCGTTCCCGGGAGGGACTGAAGCTTTCTTT. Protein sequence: CASSSFPGGTEAFF.

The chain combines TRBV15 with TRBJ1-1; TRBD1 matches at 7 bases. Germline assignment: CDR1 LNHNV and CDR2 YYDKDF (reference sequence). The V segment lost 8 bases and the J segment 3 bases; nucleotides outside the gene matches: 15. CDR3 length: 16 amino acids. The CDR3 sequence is CATERRMQGGYTEAFF. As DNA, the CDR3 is TGTGCCACCGAGCGAAGAATGCAAGGGGGCTACACTGAAGCTTTCTTT.

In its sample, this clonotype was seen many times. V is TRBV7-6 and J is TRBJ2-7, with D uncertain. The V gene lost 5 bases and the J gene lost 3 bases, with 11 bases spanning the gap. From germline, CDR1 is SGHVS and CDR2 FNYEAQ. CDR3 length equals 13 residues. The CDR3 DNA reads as TGTGCCAGCAGCCCGGGCCGCTTCTACGAGCAGTACTTC. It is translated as CASSPGRFYEQYF.

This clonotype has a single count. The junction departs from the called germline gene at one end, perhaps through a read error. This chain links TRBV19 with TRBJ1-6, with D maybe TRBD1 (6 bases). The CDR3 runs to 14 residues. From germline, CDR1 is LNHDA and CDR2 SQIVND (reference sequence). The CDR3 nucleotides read TGTGCCAGTAGTATTCCCAGGGGCGATTCACCCATCCACTTT. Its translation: CASSIPRGDSPIHF.

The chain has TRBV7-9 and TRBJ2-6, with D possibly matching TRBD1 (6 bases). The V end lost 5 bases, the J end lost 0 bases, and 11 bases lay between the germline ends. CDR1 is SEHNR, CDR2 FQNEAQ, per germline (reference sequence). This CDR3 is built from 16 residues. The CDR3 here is CASSPGQSSGANVLTF. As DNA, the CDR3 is TGTGCCAGCAGCCCCGGACAGAGCTCTGGGGCCAACGTCCTGACTTTC. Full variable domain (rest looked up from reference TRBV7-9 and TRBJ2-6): DTGVSQNPRHKITKRGQNVTFRCDPISEHNRLYWYRQTLGQGPEFLTYFQNEAQLEKSRLLSDRFSAERPKGSFSTLEIQRTEQGDSAMYLCASSPGQSSGANVLTFGAGSRLTVL.

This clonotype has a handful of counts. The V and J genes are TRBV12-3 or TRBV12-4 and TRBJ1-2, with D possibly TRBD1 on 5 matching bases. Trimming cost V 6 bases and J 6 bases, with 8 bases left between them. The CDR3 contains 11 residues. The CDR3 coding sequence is TGTGCCAGCAGCCTGACAGATGGCTACACCTTC. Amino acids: CASSLTDGYTF.

CDR3 DNA: TGCAGTGCCAGGGGGACCCAAGAGACCCAGTACTTC. This gives the protein CSARGTQETQYF. The V and J genes are TRBV20-1 and TRBJ2-5, with 7 bases fitting TRBD1. The germline CDR1 and CDR2 sequences are DFQATT and SNEGSKA (reference sequence). This CDR3 contains 12 residues. J was trimmed by 1 base and V by 6 bases; bases with no gene match: 2.

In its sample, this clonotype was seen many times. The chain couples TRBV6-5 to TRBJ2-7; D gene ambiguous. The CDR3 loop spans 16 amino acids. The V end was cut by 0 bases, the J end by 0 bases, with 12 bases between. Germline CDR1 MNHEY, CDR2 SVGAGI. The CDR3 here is CASSYSSATDSYEQYF. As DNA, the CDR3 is TGTGCCAGCAGTTACTCGAGTGCTACGGACTCCTACGAGCAGTACTTC.